The clone carrying this T cell receptor beta chain was seen at least ten times. The data are from a study of shared clonotypes between healthy human individuals. Profiling relied on immunoSEQ multiplex PCR, and the TCRdb table lists in-frame clones only, not all of them. The sample holds some 350,000 clones, roughly 70% seen once. The sample was memory CD4+ T cells sorted from blood. Subset of the sample: CD45RA-negative fraction. The source is a young man in good health.

The chain's CDR3 is CSVDISYEQYF. The DNA for the CDR3 is TGCAGCGTTGACATATCCTACGAGCAGTACTTC. The chain has TRBV29-1 and TRBJ2-7; D ambiguous. The CDR3 sequence is 11 residues long. The germline gives CDR1 SQVTM, CDR2 ANQGSEA. Trimming pared 3 bases from V and 1 base from J, leaving 4 bases between.